This T cell receptor (beta chain) appears in the sequencing data of a study of T cell repertoires in cytomegalovirus infection. This CDR3 comprises 17 residues. The germline V gene has CDR1 MDHEN and CDR2 SYDVKM. V shed 4 bases and J shed 5 bases, with 21 bases lying between them. Using its own MiXCR run on the reads, TCRdb lists one record per CDR3 protein. The repertoire holds 630,000 or so distinct CDR3 sequences, with 24% as singletons. The clonotype comes from a human donor in good health (CMV status not recorded). Some clones in this sample may be carry-over from other donors' samples. The rearrangement uses TRBV28 and TRBJ2-1; perhaps TRBD2 as D (7 bases). The source material was CD8+ T cells from PBMCs. This CDR3 is CASSSSRGAGDNNEQFF. CDR3 in DNA: TGTGCCAGCAGTTCCTCCCGAGGTGCGGGGGACAACAATGAGCAGTTCTTC. Full variable domain (rest looked up from reference TRBV28 and TRBJ2-1): DVKVTQSSRYLVKRTGEKVFLECVQDMDHENMFWYRQDPGLGLRLIYFSYDVKMKEKGDIPEGYSVSREKKERFSLILESASTNQTSMYLCASSSSRGAGDNNEQFFGPGTRLTVL.